A single sample is the source of the 20 T cell receptor beta chains below, sequenced in a study of shared clonotypes between healthy human individuals. Libraries were prepared by immunoSEQ multiplex PCR; TCRdb keeps only in-frame clonotypes and omits some of them. The data hold under 1,100,000 clones, with around 78% observed a single time. Sequencing was done on a sample of memory CD4+ T cells from PBMCs. Subset in this sample: CD45RA-negative fraction. These receptors were collected from a man younger than 35 in good health. Some clones in this sample may be carry-over from other donors' samples.

As for this clone: One base away lies a much larger clone, so this may be a sequencing read error. The chain combines TRBV4-1 with TRBJ1-5; the D is unclear. The CDR3 is 13 amino acids. The V end lost 1 base, the J end lost 7 bases, and 8 bases lay between the germline ends. CDR1 is MGHRA, CDR2 YSYEKL, per germline. CDR3 loop: CASSQGKEQPQHF. CDR3 nucleotides: TGCGCCAGCAGCCAAGGTAAGGAACAGCCCCAGCATTTT.

This clone was recorded a few times. V is TRBV14 and J is TRBJ1-5; no definite D call. Germline CDR1 reads SGHDN; CDR2 reads FVKESK. The CDR3 consists of 13 residues. With 2 bases removed from V and 0 bases from J, the gap between germline ends came to 2 bases. CDR3 sequence reads: CASSQSSNQPQHF. The CDR3 DNA follows: TGTGCCAGCAGCCAATCTAGCAATCAGCCCCAGCATTTT.

This chain links TRBV11-2 with TRBJ1-5; D is perhaps TRBD1 (5 bases). V was clipped by 0 bases and J by 6 bases, with 9 bases between them. This CDR3 is built from 14 residues. Germline V gives CDR1 SGHAT, CDR2 FQNNGV. CDR3 sequence reads: CASSLDGGGQPQHF. CDR3 DNA: TGTGCCAGCAGCTTAGACGGGGGGGGTCAGCCCCAGCATTTT.

This chain links TRBV5-1 with TRBJ2-3; unclear D gene. Germline lookup yields CDR1 SGHRS and CDR2 YFSETQ. The CDR3 has 15 residues. The V end lost 3 bases, the J end lost 0 bases, and 11 bases lay between the germline ends. The CDR3 loop is CASSSDPSSTDTQYF. CDR3 nucleotide sequence: TGCGCCAGCAGCTCAGACCCTTCAAGCACAGATACGCAGTATTTT.

The chain combines TRBV18 with TRBJ1-2, with unresolved D. Germline V gene lookup returns CDR1 KGHSH and CDR2 LQKENI. The CDR3 loop spans 14 amino acids. V was trimmed by 1 base and J by 2 bases, leaving 8 bases between them. Here the CDR3 DNA reads TGTGCCAGCTCACCACTAGCACAGAACTATGGCTACACCTTC. Amino acids: CASSPLAQNYGYTF.

The V call is TRBV10-3, the J call TRBJ2-2; perhaps D is TRBD1 or TRBD2 (6 bases each). V was clipped by 3 bases and J by 5 bases, with 10 bases between them. Germline V gene data show CDR1 as ENHRY and CDR2 as SYGVKD. The CDR3 totals 14 residues. CDR3 region: CAISETGRTGELFF. Written as DNA, the CDR3 is TGTGCCATCAGTGAAACAGGGAGGACCGGGGAGCTGTTTTTT.

The chain carries TRBV7-3 and TRBJ2-1; D is unclear. The CDR3 loop spans 14 amino acids. The V and J ends lost 1 base and 7 bases respectively, with 11 bases between them. Germline loops: CDR1 SGHTA, CDR2 FQGTGA. In DNA form, the CDR3 reads TGTGCCAGCAGCTTAATGCAGGTCCCGAATGAGCAGTTCTTC. Protein product: CASSLMQVPNEQFF.

Details on this clone: In the same sample, other DNA sequences code for this CDR3. The rearrangement joins TRBV5-1 to TRBJ2-5; no reliable D call. Trimming left V 0 bases short and J 5 bases short, with 8 bases between. Germline V gene sequence: CDR1 SGHRS, CDR2 YFSETQ. The CDR3 spans 13 residues. CDR3 region: CASSLGPRETQYF. In DNA form, the CDR3 reads TGCGCCAGCAGCTTGGGTCCAAGGGAGACCCAGTACTTC.

V gene TRBV7-3 combines with J gene TRBJ2-2; TRBD1 or TRBD2 may be the D gene (5 bases each). The CDR3 has 14 residues. Germline V gives CDR1 SGHTA, CDR2 FQGTGA. V shed 9 bases and J shed 2 bases, with 13 bases lying between them. CDR3 sequence reads: CASRRGRNTGELFF. CDR3 in DNA: TGTGCCAGTAGACGGGGACGAAACACCGGGGAGCTGTTTTTT.

The chain recombines TRBV28 with TRBJ1-2; weak D call: TRBD1 (6 bases). Germline CDR1 and CDR2: MDHEN and SYDVKM. Trimming left V 2 bases short and J 0 bases short, with 13 bases between. This CDR3 is built from 16 residues. The DNA for the CDR3 is TGTGCCAGCAGTTTACTTAAAGGACAGACTAACTATGGCTACACCTTC. This gives the protein CASSLLKGQTNYGYTF.

The table lists this clone with a count of one. This sequence joins TRBV6-4 and TRBJ2-3, with TRBD2 as a possible D gene (6 bases). Between the trimmed V and J ends, which lost 4 bases and 1 base, there was a span of 12 bases. Looked up from germline, CDR1 is MRHNA and CDR2 is SNTAGT. The CDR3 covers 15 residues. CDR3 in DNA: TGTGCCAGCAGTGTAGAGCGGGTTTGCACAGATACGCAGTATTTT. Amino acid sequence: CASSVERVCTDTQYF.

This clone showed up just once. The chain is built from TRBV18 and TRBJ2-5; D possibly uses TRBD1 or TRBD2 (6 bases each). The V gene's germline CDR1 is KGHSH and CDR2 LQKENI. CDR3 size: 15 residues. V was clipped by 4 bases and J by 5 bases, with 17 bases between them. CDR3 sequence reads: CASSQSWGAEETQYF. CDR3 in DNA: TGTGCCAGCTCACAATCCTGGGGGGCGGAGGAGACCCAGTACTTC. Full variable domain (rest looked up from reference TRBV18 and TRBJ2-5): NAGVMQNPRHLVRRRGQEARLRCSPMKGHSHVYWYRQLPEEGLKFMVYLQKENIIDESGMPKERFSAEFPKEGPSILRIQQVVRGDSAAYFCASSQSWGAEETQYFGPGTRLLVL.

The chain employs TRBV5-4 and TRBJ2-7; 14 positions match TRBD2. The CDR3 extends over 15 amino acids. Germline V gene data show CDR1 as SGHNT and CDR2 as YYREEE (reference sequence). Unmatched junction bases numbered 1, after V lost 2 bases and J lost 3 bases. For the CDR3, the DNA is TGTGCCAGCAGCTTTGGGACTAGCGGGAGCTACGAGCAGTACTTC. Its protein is CASSFGTSGSYEQYF.

The CDR3 DNA sequence: TGTGCCAGCAGTGACCCAGGGGTAGGATCCTACGAGCAGTACTTC. Translation: CASSDPGVGSYEQYF. The chain links TRBV6-1 to TRBJ2-7; a weak D match, TRBD1 (6 bases). Germline values: CDR1 MNHNS, CDR2 SASEGT. The V gene lost 3 bases and the J gene lost 1 base, with 13 bases spanning the gap. The CDR3 sequence is 15 residues long.

This chain joins TRBV6-1 and TRBJ1-2; 8 nucleotides line up with TRBD1. Germline V gene data show CDR1 as MNHNS and CDR2 as SASEGT. V trimming: 6 bases; J trimming: 3 bases; junction bases outside the gene matches: 3. The CDR3 has 13 amino acids. The CDR3 DNA reads as TGTGCCAGCAGGGAGACAGGGGACTATGGCTACACCTTC. It codes for CASRETGDYGYTF.

The rearrangement joins TRBV9 to TRBJ1-2; no reliable D call. Germline-derived CDR1 and CDR2 are SGDLS and YYNGEE. Between the trimmed V and J ends, which lost 5 bases and 1 base, there was a span of 15 bases. The CDR3 covers 15 residues. The CDR3 DNA is TGTGCCAGCAGTCCTGGATTTCCCAATAACTATGGCTACACCTTC. Encoded protein: CASSPGFPNNYGYTF.

This chain links TRBV30 with TRBJ1-2, with 8 positions matching TRBD1. This CDR3 region has 15 residues. Germline-derived CDR1 and CDR2 are GTSNPN and SVGIG (reference sequence). V lost 0 bases and J lost 8; bases outside the gene matches: 11. The CDR3 DNA reads as TGTGCCTGGAGTGTCCGGACCACAGGGGGGAGCGGCTACACCTTC. Amino acids: CAWSVRTTGGSGYTF.

This clone was counted a single time. J is TRBJ1-2 and V is TRBV7-3; D is uncertain. CDR3 length: 13 amino acids. Between the trimmed V and J ends, which lost 0 bases and 2 bases, there was a span of 4 bases. Germline CDR1 is SGHTA and CDR2 is FQGTGA. CDR3 bases: TGTGCCAGCAGCTTAACAACAAACTATGGCTACACCTTC. Its protein product is CASSLTTNYGYTF.

J is TRBJ2-5 and V is TRBV15; D is unclear. Deletions cut 0 bases from V and 4 bases from J, with 15 bases between. The CDR3 has 16 residues. The germline V gene encodes CDR1 LNHNV and CDR2 YYDKDF (reference sequence). Written as DNA, the CDR3 is TGTGCCACCAGCAGAGATCTTTCCGGGTTAGGAGAGACCCAGTACTTC. Protein sequence: CATSRDLSGLGETQYF.

The chain has TRBV6-1 and TRBJ1-2, with 7 bases identical to TRBD1. With V trimmed by 7 bases and J by 6 bases, 8 bases remained unmatched. The length of the CDR3 is 13 residues. The germline V gene encodes CDR1 MNHNS and CDR2 SASEGT. CDR3 protein: CASTWTGLDGYTF. The CDR3 region has the DNA TGTGCCAGCACTTGGACAGGTTTGGATGGCTACACCTTC.